This TCR beta chain was identified in a study of T cell repertoires in cytomegalovirus infection. Study at large: Matching HLA type and CMV infection were both indicated by public TCR beta signatures.

V gave up 9 bases and J gave up 6 bases, with 15 bases separating them. The CDR3 length is 13 residues. CDR1 and CDR2 (germline): LNHNV, YYDKDF (reference sequence). TCRdb ran MiXCR on the reads and lists one entry per CDR3 protein. The sample lists hundreds of thousands of distinct CDR3 sequences; more than 40% were seen once. With respect to this clonotype: Its antigen is unidentified.

Material: cultured PBMCs, obtained from culture after CMV antigen stimulation. The V and J genes are TRBV15 and TRBJ1-5; a weak D match, TRBD1 (5 bases). The sequence was obtained from a human donor in good health (CMV status not recorded). Some clones in this sample may be carry-over from other donors' samples. CDR3 loop: CATGPGRAQPQHF. CDR3 DNA: TGTGCCACTGGACCGGGCAGGGCTCAGCCCCAGCATTTT.